This T cell receptor beta chain was identified during a study of vaccination effects on CD4 cells after COVID-19. V shed 0 bases and J shed 4 bases, with 17 bases lying between them. The V gene's germline CDR1 is SGHDN and CDR2 FVKESK. The length of the CDR3 is 17 residues. Antigen-specific CD4+ T cells expanded by the ViraFEST assay with viral peptide pools were then sequenced. Following an approximately 10-day culture, CD4+ T cells were purified. People in the vaccine group had not been infected with SARS-CoV-2 before, and their nucleocapsid antibodies were negative. This clone occurred a few times. Its antigen is as yet unknown. TCRdb keeps only in-frame clones here, not all; method: immunoSEQ multiplex PCR. The table lists about 73,000 clones, approximately 72% of them singletons.

The V gene is TRBV14, the J gene TRBJ2-3, with D possibly matching TRBD2 (6 bases). This clonotype originated in a human donor who received a COVID-19 vaccine. The sequencing used CD4+ T cells from PBMCs cultured with HCoV-NL63 spike peptides, collected before COVID-19 vaccination. The CDR3: CASSQEGGPRGSDTQYF. The CDR3 nucleotides are TGTGCCAGCAGCCAAGAAGGAGGGCCACGGGGCTCAGATACGCAGTATTTT.